This T cell receptor beta chain was retrieved from a study of glioma-infiltrating T cells. Study conclusions and caveats: Tissue and blood shared very few CDR3 sequences. Non-neoplastic patients had below-expected tissue-blood divergence, while all gliomas exceeded expectation.

The CDR3 loop spans 15 amino acids. Germline loops: CDR1 KGHSH, CDR2 LQKENI. Amplification of TCR alpha and beta CDR3 regions from RNA used iRepertoire nested multiplex PCR. For one-step reverse transcription and amplification, roughly 95-400 ng of tissue mRNA or PBMC total RNA was used. TCRdb analysed the multiplex PCR reads with MiXCR anew, one entry per CDR3 protein. The sample holds 170,000 or so distinct CDR3 sequences; about 46% are singletons and the top ten take roughly 5.2%. Details on this clonotype: Its antigen is not known. A read error is possible here, since a much larger clone lies one base away.

The sequence was collected from a human donor with low-grade glioma or glioblastoma, undergoing nonglioma brain surgery, or in good health (not recorded which). Sequenced sample: glioma tissue, nonneoplastic brain tissue, or PBMCs (not recorded which). The V and J genes are TRBV18 and TRBJ2-1; possibly TRBD2 for D (6 bases). CDR3 loop: CSSSSQAGLYNEQFF. DNA of the CDR3: TGTTCCAGCTCGTCCCAGGCGGGGCTTTACAATGAGCAGTTCTTC.